Described below is a single TCR beta chain sequence and its context. Its antigen target is currently unknown. No base-level quality is on record; no much larger clone is a single base apart. The entire isolated RNA was reverse transcribed using the High Capacity cDNA Reverse Transcription Kit, and thus expressed TCRB transcripts were sequenced. Naive, central memory and regulatory T cell samples underwent deep immunoSEQ sequencing, averaging around 3.9 million total reads per sample. Sorted cells were lysed in RLT buffer, and RNA was extracted using DNase-treated RNeasy Micro or Mini kits according to cell number. To prevent cross-contamination, each cell subset was processed individually, whereas patient and healthy donor samples were processed jointly. TCRB sequences were amplified from cDNA with the immunoSEQ multiplex PCR, producing 87-bp fragments spanning the CDR3 region. The amplicons were sequenced using the Illumina HiSeq platform. Turning to the authors' computational methods: PCR bias was computationally corrected using synthetic template baselines, reads within Hamming distance 2 were collapsed, and singletons that could not be merged were discarded. Reads were aligned against IMGT so that V, D and J genes, CDR3 length and insertions or deletions at six rearrangement sites could be assigned. Clonotype counts were normalized to sorted cell number within each subset before computing true diversity and Gini coefficients with the tcR R package. The overlap coefficient, calculated on TCRB nucleotide sequences, was used to measure repertoire sharing. As a proxy for the pre-selection repertoire, out-of-frame TCRB sequences from naive cells were analyzed. TCRdb took over this immuneACCESS table, retaining in-frame rearrangements with V and J assigned. Such tables are incomplete; in checked studies, under half of the missing clones stem from an unresolved V gene, and the remainder is unexplained. That table furnishes V, J and clone size, whereas the DNA furnished D and trimming. The sample table contains a few hundred thousand clones; only one count was recorded for 10% to 15% of them. Together, the top ten hold roughly 0.0097% of the sample.

These data originate in a study of beta chain features in type 1 diabetes (dated by TCRdb to about 2018). About the investigation overall: No differences in mean age, gender distribution, total cell number or subset yield were found between patients and healthy donors. A total of approximately 100 million sorted cells were examined across all samples, and the number of cells per subset was strongly correlated with RNA yield. In the study, TCRB repertoires of sorted circulating CD4+ T cell subsets from recently diagnosed type 1 diabetes patients were compared with those of matched healthy donors. Regulatory and stem cell-like memory subsets were isolated from only 8 patients and roughly eight healthy donors, whereas naive and central memory subsets came from all 28 donors.

The germline V gene encodes CDR1 GTSNPN and CDR2 SVGIG (reference sequence). Including cysteine and phenylalanine, the CDR3 has 15 amino acids. The sequence is cut down to CDR3 DNA, 45 bases in frame from base 1. V is reduced by 0 bases and J by 0 bases, leaving a spacing of 10 bases between them. What the study reported, not specific to this receptor: A moderate but significant shortening of TCRB CDR3 length was observed in type 1 diabetes patients in all four CD4+ subsets. At VDJ recombination sites, type 1 diabetes patients had fewer insertions and more deleted nucleotides, which implies abnormalities in thymic rearrangement. Naive, central memory and regulatory TCRB repertoires appeared more similar among patients than among healthy donors. Because cDNA was sequenced instead of genomic DNA, activated cells with high expression could be over-represented, although the groups did not differ in activation or CD3 levels. PCR may preferentially amplify shorter templates, but because patient and control samples were amplified and corrected together, any resulting skew would affect both groups equally. Because small numbers of individuals were included in the HLA sub-analyses, any influence of HLA type on TCRB rearrangement was left unresolved.

A single peripheral blood draw of about 116 mL on average was collected from each donor into heparinised tubes. Naive, central memory, regulatory and stem cell-like memory CD4+ T cells were sorted on a BD FACSAria II using a panel including CD45RO, CCR7, CD25, CD127, CD95 and CD27. Purity was above 95% for every sorted population. PBMCs were isolated right away by Lymphoprep density gradient centrifugation and were stained directly, without culture. To minimize batch effects, samples were stained and sorted in pairs, one healthy donor with one patient per experiment. The sequenced sample was naive CD4+ T cells from blood. The sample's cell subset or site, from its label and the paper: true naive CD4+ T cells. The clonotype comes from a young woman with type 1 diabetes. Here the chain combines TRBV30 and TRBJ2-3; the D segment could be TRBD2, given 6 matching bases. The DNA reads TGTGCCTGGAGTGTTCGCGGGACCAGCACAGATACGCAGTATTTT. Translated, this gives CAWSVRGTSTDTQYF.